Below are 15 T cell receptor beta chains sequenced from a single sample in a study of blood T cell repertoires in COVID-19. The assay was immunoSEQ multiplex PCR, and TCRdb's table has in-frame clones only and misses some. The sample holds about 190,000 clones; 70% to 90% are singletons and the top ten take 5.1%. The specimen was peripheral blood. The receptors were gathered from a woman in her 70s with active or convalescent COVID-19.

CDR3 loop: CASSSPGQGIGRTF. DNA for the CDR3: TGTGCCAGCAGCTCTCCGGGACAGGGGATCGGTAGGACCTTC. This chain links TRBV5-6 with TRBJ1-2; 10 bases map to TRBD1. V shed 3 bases, J shed 14 bases, and the junction held 13 bases outside the gene matches. This CDR3 is 14 amino acids long. CDR1 is SGHDT, CDR2 YYEEEE, per germline.

The chain joins TRBV5-4 to TRBJ2-2; D gene uncertain. CDR3 length: 16 residues. Trimming stripped 1 base from V and 2 bases from J, with 12 bases between. In germline, CDR1 is SGHNT, CDR2 YYREEE (reference sequence). CDR3 protein: CASSLQFSTNTGELFF. As DNA, the CDR3 is TGTGCCAGCAGCTTGCAATTTTCTACCAACACCGGGGAGCTGTTTTTT.

This clone was seen a handful of times. J is TRBJ2-7 and V is TRBV11-2; 10 nucleotides match TRBD1. Germline V CDR1 and CDR2: SGHAT, FQNNGV. J was trimmed by 6 bases and V by 4 bases; bases with no gene match: 9. The CDR3 spans 15 residues. CDR3 region: CASSSSGTGVIEQYF. The DNA for the CDR3 is TGTGCCAGCAGCTCTTCCGGGACAGGGGTCATCGAGCAGTACTTC.

The chain recombines TRBV6-5 with TRBJ2-5; 10 bases are shared with TRBD2. Germline loops: CDR1 MNHEY, CDR2 SVGAGI. The CDR3 runs 14 residues. The trim removed 6 bases at V and 2 bases at J, leaving 3 bases unmatched. CDR3 DNA: TGTGCCAGCAGCCTACTAGCGGGGCAAGAGACCCAGTACTTC. It translates to CASSLLAGQETQYF.

The chain couples TRBV4-1 to TRBJ1-2; D is perhaps TRBD1 (6 bases). This CDR3 has 17 residues. Deletions cut 0 bases from V and 4 bases from J, with 18 bases between. CDR1 is MGHRA and CDR2 is YSYEKL in the germline V gene. In nucleotides, the CDR3 is TGCGCCAGCAGCCAAGATTATGTGGTTGGACAGACCTATGGCTACACCTTC. Translated, it gives CASSQDYVVGQTYGYTF.

This sequence joins TRBV4-1 and TRBJ1-5, with TRBD1 matching over 10 bases. The V gene's germline CDR1 is MGHRA and CDR2 YSYEKL. The CDR3 loop spans 17 amino acids. Trimming at V came to 3 bases and at J to 7 bases, leaving 12 bases not matched to a gene. The CDR3 DNA is TGCGCCAGCAGCCACTCATTAGACAGGGGGCTAGGGCAGCCCCAGCATTTT. It is translated as CASSHSLDRGLGQPQHF.

The chain carries TRBV27 and TRBJ2-7; TRBD2 might be the D (6 bases). The V gene lost 2 bases and the J gene lost 4 bases, with 12 bases spanning the gap. This CDR3 comprises 14 residues. Germline assignment: CDR1 MNHEY and CDR2 SMNVEV (reference sequence). This CDR3 is CASSLAGSGYEQYF. CDR3 nucleotide sequence: TGTGCCAGCAGTTTAGCCGGGAGCGGGTACGAGCAGTACTTC.

The chain has TRBV28 and TRBJ2-7; 10 bases are a match to TRBD1. Per germline, CDR1 MDHEN and CDR2 SYDVKM. The CDR3 spans 17 residues. V dropped 2 bases and J dropped 2; count of bases not matched to a gene: 9. This chain's CDR3 is CASSLNVGTGAPYEQYF. CDR3 DNA sequence: TGTGCCAGCAGTTTAAACGTCGGGACAGGGGCCCCCTACGAGCAGTACTTC.

This chain uses TRBV24-1 with TRBJ2-2; TRBD2 might be the D (5 bases). The CDR3 spans 14 residues. Germline lookup yields CDR1 KGHDR and CDR2 SFDVKD. Trimming stripped 9 bases from V and 7 bases from J, with 17 bases between. The CDR3: CATSSTIPSGELFF. The CDR3 nucleotides read TGTGCCACCTCCTCGACTATTCCGAGCGGGGAGCTGTTTTTT.

The chain is built from TRBV29-1 and TRBJ2-7; 7 nucleotides align to TRBD2. Germline V gene data show CDR1 as SQVTM and CDR2 as ANQGSEA. Losses at the gene ends were 4 bases for V and 5 bases for J; bases not matched to a gene: 17. The CDR3 has 16 residues. DNA of the CDR3: TGCAGCGTTGTCAAGGTTCGGAGGGAGGGCAGGAACGAGCAGTACTTC. It yields the protein CSVVKVRREGRNEQYF.

This clone has only one observation. This chain uses TRBV19 with TRBJ2-1; D is unclear. V lost 5 bases and J 0 bases, leaving 5 bases between the germline ends. Germline CDR1 and CDR2: LNHDA and SQIVND (reference sequence). The CDR3 runs 13 residues. The CDR3 DNA reads as TGTGCCAGTAGTCTCAGCTCCTACAATGAGCAGTTCTTC. It is translated as CASSLSSYNEQFF.

This clone was detected once. The rearrangement links TRBV4-2 to TRBJ2-1, with 10 bases matching TRBD1. The CDR3 is made up of 18 amino acids. Germline CDR1 LGHNA, CDR2 YNFKEQ. With V trimmed by 3 bases and J by 3 bases, 11 bases remained unmatched. The CDR3 bases are TGTGCCAGCAGCCACCGCGCCTCCGGGACAGGGGTCTACAATGAGCAGTTCTTC. Protein sequence: CASSHRASGTGVYNEQFF.

This clone has more than one count but fewer than ten. The chain carries TRBV28 and TRBJ1-2; unclear D gene. The CDR3 runs 13 residues. Trimming pared 8 bases from V and 2 bases from J, leaving 12 bases between. Looked up from germline, CDR1 is MDHEN and CDR2 is SYDVKM. The CDR3 DNA follows: TGTGCCAGCCTGCCCGAGCCGAACTATGGCTACACCTTC. Translation: CASLPEPNYGYTF.

The chain carries TRBV4-1 and TRBJ2-7, with TRBD1 identical over 8 bases. Germline V CDR1 and CDR2: MGHRA, YSYEKL. This CDR3 is built from 14 residues. V was pared by 1 base and J by 5 bases, with 4 bases of the junction left unmatched. CDR3 amino acids: CASSQAGQGHEQYF. The CDR3 DNA reads TGCGCCAGCAGCCAAGCCGGACAGGGTCACGAGCAGTACTTC.

This sequence joins TRBV5-1 and TRBJ1-1; 8 nucleotides line up with TRBD1. Unmatched junction bases numbered 2, after V lost 0 bases and J lost 4 bases. This CDR3 has 14 residues. The V gene's germline CDR1 is SGHRS and CDR2 YFSETQ. The CDR3 loop is CASSLGQGTTEAFF. The CDR3 nucleotides are TGCGCCAGCAGCTTGGGACAGGGGACCACTGAAGCTTTCTTT.